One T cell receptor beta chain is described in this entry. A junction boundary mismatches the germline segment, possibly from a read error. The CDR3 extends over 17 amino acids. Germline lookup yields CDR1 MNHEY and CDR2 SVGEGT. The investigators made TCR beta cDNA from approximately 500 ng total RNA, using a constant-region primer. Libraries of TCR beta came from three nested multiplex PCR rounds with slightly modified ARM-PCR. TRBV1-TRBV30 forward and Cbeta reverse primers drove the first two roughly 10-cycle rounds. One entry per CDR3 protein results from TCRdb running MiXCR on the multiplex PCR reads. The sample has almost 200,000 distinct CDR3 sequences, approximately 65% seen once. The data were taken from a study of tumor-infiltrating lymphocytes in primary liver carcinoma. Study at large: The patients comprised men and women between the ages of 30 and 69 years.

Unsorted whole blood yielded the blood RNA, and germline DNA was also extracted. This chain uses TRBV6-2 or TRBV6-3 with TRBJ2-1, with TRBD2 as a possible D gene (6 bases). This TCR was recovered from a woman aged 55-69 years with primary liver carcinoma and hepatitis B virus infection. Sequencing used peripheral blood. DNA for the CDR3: TGTGCCAGTAGTTACCTTATAGGGGACGGGGGTCACAATGAGCAGTCCTTC. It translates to CASSYLIGDGGHNEQSF.